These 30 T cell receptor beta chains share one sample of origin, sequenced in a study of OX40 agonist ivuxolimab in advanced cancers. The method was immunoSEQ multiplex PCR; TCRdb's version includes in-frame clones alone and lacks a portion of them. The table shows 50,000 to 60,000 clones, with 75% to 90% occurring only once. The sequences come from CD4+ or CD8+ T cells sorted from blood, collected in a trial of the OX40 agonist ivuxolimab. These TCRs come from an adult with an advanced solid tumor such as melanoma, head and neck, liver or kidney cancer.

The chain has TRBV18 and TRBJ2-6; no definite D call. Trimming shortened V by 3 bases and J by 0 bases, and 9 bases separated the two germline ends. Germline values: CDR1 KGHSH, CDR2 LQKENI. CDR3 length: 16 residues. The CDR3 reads CASSPSAVSGANVLTF. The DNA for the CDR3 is TGTGCCAGCTCACCGTCCGCAGTCTCTGGGGCCAACGTCCTGACTTTC.

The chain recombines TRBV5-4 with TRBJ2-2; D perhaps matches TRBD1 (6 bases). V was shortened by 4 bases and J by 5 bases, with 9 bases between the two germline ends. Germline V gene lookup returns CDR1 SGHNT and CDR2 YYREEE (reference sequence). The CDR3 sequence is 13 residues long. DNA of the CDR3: TGTGCCAGCAGCCAAGGGGGAACCGGGGAGCTGTTTTTT. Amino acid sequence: CASSQGGTGELFF.

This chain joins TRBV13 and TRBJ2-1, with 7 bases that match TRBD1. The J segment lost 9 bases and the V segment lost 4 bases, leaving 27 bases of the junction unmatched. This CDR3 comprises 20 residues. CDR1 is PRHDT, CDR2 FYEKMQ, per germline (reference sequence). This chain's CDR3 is CASSSSGWDRRSNIYVEQFF. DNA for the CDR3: TGTGCCAGCAGCTCTTCCGGATGGGACAGACGTAGTAATATCTACGTTGAGCAGTTCTTC. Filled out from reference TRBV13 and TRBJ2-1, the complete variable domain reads AAGVIQSPRHLIKEKRETATLKCYPIPRHDTVYWYQQGPGQDPQFLISFYEKMQSDKGSIPDRFSAQQFSDYHSELNMSSLELGDSALYFCASSSSGWDRRSNIYVEQFFGPGTRLTVL.

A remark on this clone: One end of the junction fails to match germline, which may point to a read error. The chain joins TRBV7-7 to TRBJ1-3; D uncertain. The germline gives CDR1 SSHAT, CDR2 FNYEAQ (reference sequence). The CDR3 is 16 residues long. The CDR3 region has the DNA TGTGCTAGCAGCTTATACCAAGGGAGATCTGGAAACACCATATATTTT. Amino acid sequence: CASSLYQGRSGNTIYF.

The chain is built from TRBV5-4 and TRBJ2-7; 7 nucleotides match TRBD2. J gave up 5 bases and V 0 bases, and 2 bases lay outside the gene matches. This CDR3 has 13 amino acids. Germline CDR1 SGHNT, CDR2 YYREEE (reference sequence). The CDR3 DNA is TGTGCCAGCAGCTTGGCGGGGAGGGACGAGCAGTACTTC. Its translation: CASSLAGRDEQYF.

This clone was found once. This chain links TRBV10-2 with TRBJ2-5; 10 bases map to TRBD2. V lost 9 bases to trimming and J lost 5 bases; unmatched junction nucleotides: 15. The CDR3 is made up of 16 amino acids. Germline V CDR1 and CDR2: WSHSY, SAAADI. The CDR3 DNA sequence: TGCGCCAGTCAGGTGGGAACTAGCGGGGAAGGGGAGACCCAGTACTTC. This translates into CASQVGTSGEGETQYF.

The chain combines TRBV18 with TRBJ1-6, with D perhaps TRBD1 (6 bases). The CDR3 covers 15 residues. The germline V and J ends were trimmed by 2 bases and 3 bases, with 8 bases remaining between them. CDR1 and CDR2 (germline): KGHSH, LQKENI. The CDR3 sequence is CASSPEGGYNSPLHF. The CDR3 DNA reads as TGTGCCAGCTCACCAGAAGGGGGCTATAATTCACCCCTCCACTTT.

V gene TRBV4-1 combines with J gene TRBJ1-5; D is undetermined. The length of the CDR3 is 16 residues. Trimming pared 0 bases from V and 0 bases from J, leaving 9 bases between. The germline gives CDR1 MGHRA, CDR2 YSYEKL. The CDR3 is CASSQDLGLSNQPQHF. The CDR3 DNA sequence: TGCGCCAGCAGCCAAGATCTAGGCCTTAGCAATCAGCCCCAGCATTTT.

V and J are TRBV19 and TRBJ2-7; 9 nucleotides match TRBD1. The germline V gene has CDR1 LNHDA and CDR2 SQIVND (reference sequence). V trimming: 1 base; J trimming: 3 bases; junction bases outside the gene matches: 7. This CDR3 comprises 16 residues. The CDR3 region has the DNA TGTGCCAGTAGTATAGCAGCCGGACAGGGGAACTACGAGCAGTACTTC. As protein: CASSIAAGQGNYEQYF.

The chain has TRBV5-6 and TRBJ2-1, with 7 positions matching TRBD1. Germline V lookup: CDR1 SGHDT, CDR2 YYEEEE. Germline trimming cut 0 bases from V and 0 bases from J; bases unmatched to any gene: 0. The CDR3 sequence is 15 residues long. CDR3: CASSLGQGSYNEQFF. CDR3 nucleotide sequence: TGTGCCAGCAGCTTGGGACAGGGCTCCTACAATGAGCAGTTCTTC.

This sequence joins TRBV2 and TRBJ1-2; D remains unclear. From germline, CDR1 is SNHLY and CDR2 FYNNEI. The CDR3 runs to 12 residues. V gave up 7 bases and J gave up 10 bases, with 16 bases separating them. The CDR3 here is CASTNGPIHYTF. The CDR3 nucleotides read TGTGCCAGCACCAATGGTCCCATTCACTACACCTTC.

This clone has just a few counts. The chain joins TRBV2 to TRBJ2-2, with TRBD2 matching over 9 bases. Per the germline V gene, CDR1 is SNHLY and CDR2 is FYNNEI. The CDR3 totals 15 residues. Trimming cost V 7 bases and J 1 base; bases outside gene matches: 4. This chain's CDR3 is CASNQRGENTGELFF. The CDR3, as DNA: TGTGCCAGCAACCAGCGGGGGGAGAACACCGGGGAGCTGTTTTTT.

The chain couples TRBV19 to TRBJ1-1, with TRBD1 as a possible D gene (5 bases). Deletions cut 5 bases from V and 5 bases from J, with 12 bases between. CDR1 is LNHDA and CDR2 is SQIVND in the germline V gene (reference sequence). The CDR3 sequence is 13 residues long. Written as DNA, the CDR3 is TGTGCCAGTAGTCTCAGGGATCAGACTGAAGCTTTCTTT. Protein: CASSLRDQTEAFF.

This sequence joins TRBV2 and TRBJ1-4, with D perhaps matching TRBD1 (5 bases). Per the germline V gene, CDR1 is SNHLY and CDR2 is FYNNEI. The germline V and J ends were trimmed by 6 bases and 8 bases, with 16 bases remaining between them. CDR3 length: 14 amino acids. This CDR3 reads CASRGDGPQEKLFF. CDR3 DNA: TGTGCCAGCAGGGGGGACGGCCCGCAGGAAAAACTGTTTTTT.

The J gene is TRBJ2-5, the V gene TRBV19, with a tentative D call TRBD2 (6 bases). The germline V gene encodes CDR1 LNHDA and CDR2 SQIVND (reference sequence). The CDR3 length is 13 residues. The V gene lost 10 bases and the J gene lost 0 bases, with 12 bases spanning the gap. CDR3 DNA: TGTGCCACCGGGACTGTATACCAAGAGACCCAGTACTTC. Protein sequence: CATGTVYQETQYF.

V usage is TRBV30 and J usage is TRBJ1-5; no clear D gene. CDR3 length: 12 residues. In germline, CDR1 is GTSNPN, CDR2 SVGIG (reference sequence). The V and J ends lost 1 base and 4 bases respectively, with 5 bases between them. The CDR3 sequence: CAWSARNQPQHF. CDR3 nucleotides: TGTGCCTGGAGTGCCAGGAATCAGCCCCAGCATTTT.

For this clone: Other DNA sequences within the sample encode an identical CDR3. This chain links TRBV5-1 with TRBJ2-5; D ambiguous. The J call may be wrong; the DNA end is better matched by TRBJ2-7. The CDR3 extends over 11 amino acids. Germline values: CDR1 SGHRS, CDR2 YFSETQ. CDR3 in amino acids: CASSSSYEQYF. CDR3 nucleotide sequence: TGCGCCAGCAGCTCATCCTACGAGCAGTACTTC.

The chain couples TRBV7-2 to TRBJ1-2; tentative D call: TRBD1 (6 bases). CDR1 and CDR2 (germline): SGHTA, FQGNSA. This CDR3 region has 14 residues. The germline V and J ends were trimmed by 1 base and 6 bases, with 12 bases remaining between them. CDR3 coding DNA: TGTGCCAGCAGCTTAGGACAGGAGGCAGATGGCTACACCTTC. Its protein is CASSLGQEADGYTF.

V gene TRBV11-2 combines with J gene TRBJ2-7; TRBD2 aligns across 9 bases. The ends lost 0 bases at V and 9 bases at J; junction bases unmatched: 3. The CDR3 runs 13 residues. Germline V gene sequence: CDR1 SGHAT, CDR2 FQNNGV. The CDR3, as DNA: TGTGCCAGCAGCTTAGATCTAGCGGGGAGGCAGTACTTC. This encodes CASSLDLAGRQYF.

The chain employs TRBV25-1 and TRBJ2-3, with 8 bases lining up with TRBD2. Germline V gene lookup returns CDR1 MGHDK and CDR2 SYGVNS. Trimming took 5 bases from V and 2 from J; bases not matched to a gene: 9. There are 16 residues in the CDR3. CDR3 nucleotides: TGTGCCAGCAGTTTGGTAACTAGCGGACTCACAGATACGCAGTATTTT. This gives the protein CASSLVTSGLTDTQYF.

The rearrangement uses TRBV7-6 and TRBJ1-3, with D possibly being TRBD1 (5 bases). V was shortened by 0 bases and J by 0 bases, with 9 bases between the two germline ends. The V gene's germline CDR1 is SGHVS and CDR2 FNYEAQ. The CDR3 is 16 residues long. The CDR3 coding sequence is TGTGCCAGCAGCTTAGCCTTTACAGGCTCTGGAAACACCATATATTTT. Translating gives CASSLAFTGSGNTIYF.

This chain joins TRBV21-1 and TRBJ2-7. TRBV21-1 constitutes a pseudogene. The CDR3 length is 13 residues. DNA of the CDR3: TGTGCCAGTGAGGGGGGCTCCTCCTACGAGCAGTACTTC. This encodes CASEGGSSYEQYF.

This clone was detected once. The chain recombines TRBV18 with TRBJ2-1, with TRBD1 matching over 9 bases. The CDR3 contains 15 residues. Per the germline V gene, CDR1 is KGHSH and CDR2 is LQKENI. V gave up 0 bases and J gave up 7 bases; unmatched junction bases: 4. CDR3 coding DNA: TGTGCCAGCTCACCACCGGGACAGGGAGGAAATGAGCAGTTCTTC. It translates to CASSPPGQGGNEQFF. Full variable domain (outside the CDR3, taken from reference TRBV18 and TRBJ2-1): NAGVMQNPRHLVRRRGQEARLRCSPMKGHSHVYWYRQLPEEGLKFMVYLQKENIIDESGMPKERFSAEFPKEGPSILRIQQVVRGDSAAYFCASSPPGQGGNEQFFGPGTRLTVL.

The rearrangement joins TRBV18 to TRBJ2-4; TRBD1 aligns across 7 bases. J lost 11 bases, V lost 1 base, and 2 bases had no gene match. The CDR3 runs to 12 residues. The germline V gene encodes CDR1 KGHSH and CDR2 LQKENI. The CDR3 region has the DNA TGTGCCAGCTCACCACAGGGGGCGGTTCAGTACTTC. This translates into CASSPQGAVQYF.

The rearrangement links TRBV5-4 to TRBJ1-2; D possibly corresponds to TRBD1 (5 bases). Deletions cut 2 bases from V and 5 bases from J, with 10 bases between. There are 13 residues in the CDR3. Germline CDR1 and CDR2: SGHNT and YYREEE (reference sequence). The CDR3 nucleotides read TGTGCCAGCAGCTTTTCAGGGCTTTATGGCTACACCTTC. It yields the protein CASSFSGLYGYTF.

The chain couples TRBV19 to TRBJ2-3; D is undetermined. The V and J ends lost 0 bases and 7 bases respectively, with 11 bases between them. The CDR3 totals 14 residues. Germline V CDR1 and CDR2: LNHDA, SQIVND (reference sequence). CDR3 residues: CASSIDQRKNTQYF. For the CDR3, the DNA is TGTGCCAGTAGTATAGACCAACGCAAGAATACGCAGTATTTT.

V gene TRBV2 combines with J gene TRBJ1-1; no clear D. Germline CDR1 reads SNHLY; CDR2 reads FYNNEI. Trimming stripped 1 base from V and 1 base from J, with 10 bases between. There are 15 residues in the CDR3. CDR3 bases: TGTGCCAGCAGTGAAGTTTGGGGAGGGAACACTGAAGCTTTCTTT. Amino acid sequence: CASSEVWGGNTEAFF.

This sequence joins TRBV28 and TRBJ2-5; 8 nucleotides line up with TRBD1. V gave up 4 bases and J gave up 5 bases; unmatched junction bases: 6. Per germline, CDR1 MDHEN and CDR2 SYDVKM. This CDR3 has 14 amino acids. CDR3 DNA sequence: TGTGCCAGCAGTTCGGACAGGGTCTGGGAGACCCAGTACTTC. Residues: CASSSDRVWETQYF.

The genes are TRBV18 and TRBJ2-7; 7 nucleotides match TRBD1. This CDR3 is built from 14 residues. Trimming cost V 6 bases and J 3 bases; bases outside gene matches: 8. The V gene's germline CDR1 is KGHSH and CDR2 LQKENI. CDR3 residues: CASSLSRDSYEQYF. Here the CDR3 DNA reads TGTGCCAGCTCCCTCAGCCGGGACAGCTACGAGCAGTACTTC.

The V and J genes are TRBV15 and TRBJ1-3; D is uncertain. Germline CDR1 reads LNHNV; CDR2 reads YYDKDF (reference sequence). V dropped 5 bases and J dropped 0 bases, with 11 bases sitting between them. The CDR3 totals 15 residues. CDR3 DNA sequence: TGTGCCACCAGCCTGCCGGTCCGCTCTGGAAACACCATATATTTT. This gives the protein CATSLPVRSGNTIYF.